Listed below are T cell receptor beta chains from one sample, sequenced in a study of molecular identifiers for immune sequencing clone quantification. TCRdb re-derived calls from the PCR reads in MiXCR, one entry per CDR3 protein. The table lists thousands of distinct CDR3 sequences, approximately 31% of them singletons, with 5.3% in the top ten. Source material: naive CD8+ T cells from blood, with Jurkat cell RNA spiked in. The source is a human donor in good health. Some libraries in this study had Jurkat cell RNA spiked in. Both conserved end residues are part of each CDR3. Each record gives: D gene, V gene, clone size, J gene, CDR3 protein, CDR3 DNA. D genes are given only for firm matches. Clone size appears in some rows only: once, few, many, or a class for an expanded clone.

d_call: NA; v_call: TRBV5-5; clone_size: medium-sized; j_call: TRBJ2-7; cdr3_aa: CASSLDLGWEQYF; cdr3_nt: TGTGCCAGCAGCTTGGATCTGGGTTGGGAGCAGTACTTC
d_call: TRBD2; v_call: TRBV28; clone_size: NA; j_call: TRBJ2-7; cdr3_aa: CASSSVRTSGTYEQYF; cdr3_nt: TGTGCCAGCAGTTCGGTCCGGACTAGCGGAACCTACGAGCAGTACTTC
d_call: NA; v_call: TRBV7-9; clone_size: few; j_call: TRBJ2-3; cdr3_aa: CASSFSAASTDTQYF; cdr3_nt: TGTGCCAGCAGCTTCTCCGCCGCTAGCACAGATACGCAGTATTTT
d_call: NA; v_call: TRBV4-2; clone_size: few; j_call: TRBJ2-7; cdr3_aa: CASSQSPGTSPYEQYF; cdr3_nt: TGTGCCAGCAGCCAATCACCCGGGACTTCTCCCTACGAGCAGTACTTC
d_call: NA; v_call: TRBV19; clone_size: NA; j_call: TRBJ2-3; cdr3_aa: CATSPGTAGAGVVTDTQYF; cdr3_nt: TGTGCCACCTCCCCTGGGACAGCGGGAGCGGGAGTGGTCACAGATACGCAGTATTTT
d_call: TRBD1; v_call: TRBV29-1; clone_size: NA; j_call: TRBJ2-5; cdr3_aa: CSVRDRGWGHQEPQYF; cdr3_nt: TGCAGCGTTCGGGACAGGGGTTGGGGGCACCAAGAGCCCCAGTACTTC
d_call: TRBD2; v_call: TRBV7-8; clone_size: medium-sized; j_call: TRBJ2-5; cdr3_aa: CASSNPGLAGQETQYF; cdr3_nt: TGTGCCAGCAGTAATCCCGGACTAGCGGGTCAAGAGACCCAGTACTTC
d_call: TRBD1; v_call: TRBV19; clone_size: NA; j_call: TRBJ1-2; cdr3_aa: CACSIWTGGRTGYSYTF; cdr3_nt: TGTGCCTGTAGTATCTGGACAGGGGGCCGGACGGGCTATAGCTACACCTTC
d_call: NA; v_call: TRBV28; clone_size: NA; j_call: TRBJ2-5; cdr3_aa: CASSKYGTGEETQYF; cdr3_nt: TGTGCCAGCAGCAAGTACGGGACGGGGGAAGAGACCCAGTACTTC
d_call: TRBD2; v_call: TRBV13; clone_size: NA; j_call: TRBJ2-3; cdr3_aa: CASSLTPGTSGASSTDTQYF; cdr3_nt: TGTGCCAGCAGCTTAACTCCAGGGACTAGCGGGGCTTCTAGCACAGATACGCAGTATTTT
d_call: NA; v_call: TRBV13; clone_size: medium-sized; j_call: TRBJ2-4; cdr3_aa: CASSLPQGSIQYF; cdr3_nt: TGTGCCAGCAGCTTACCCCAGGGAAGCATTCAGTACTTC
d_call: NA; v_call: TRBV20-1; clone_size: NA; j_call: TRBJ2-4; cdr3_aa: CSGVPQSEIQYF; cdr3_nt: TGCAGTGGGGTGCCCCAAAGTGAGATTCAGTACTTC
d_call: TRBD1; v_call: TRBV6-5; clone_size: medium-sized; j_call: TRBJ1-2; cdr3_aa: CTSSNLGTAFYYGYTF; cdr3_nt: TGTACCAGCAGTAACCTAGGGACAGCTTTTTACTATGGCTACACCTTC
d_call: TRBD1; v_call: TRBV5-6; clone_size: few; j_call: TRBJ2-7; cdr3_aa: CASSPGQPEISDEQYF; cdr3_nt: TGTGCCAGCAGCCCGGGACAGCCCGAGATTAGCGACGAGCAGTACTTC